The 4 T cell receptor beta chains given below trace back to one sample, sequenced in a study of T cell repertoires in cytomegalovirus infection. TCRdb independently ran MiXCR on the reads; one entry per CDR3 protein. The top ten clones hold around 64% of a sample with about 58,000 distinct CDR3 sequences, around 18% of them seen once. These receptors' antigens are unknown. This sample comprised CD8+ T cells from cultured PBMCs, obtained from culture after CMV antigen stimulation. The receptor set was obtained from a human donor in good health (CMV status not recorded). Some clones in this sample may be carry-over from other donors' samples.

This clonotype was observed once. In nucleotides, the CDR3 is TGTGCCTGGAGTGTACCAGGCGGCACTCCTCGAAGCTCCTACAATGAGCAGTTCTTC. This codes for CAWSVPGGTPRSSYNEQFF. The chain employs TRBV30 and TRBJ2-1; D call uncertain. CDR3 size: 19 residues. Germline V lookup: CDR1 GTSNPN, CDR2 SVGIG (reference sequence). Trimming took 0 bases from V and 0 from J, leaving 21 bases between them.

The CDR3 DNA is TGCGCCAGCAGCCAAGCGACAGGGATGAACACTGAAGCTTTCTTT. Encoded protein: CASSQATGMNTEAFF. The genes are TRBV4-3 and TRBJ1-1, with 7 bases matching TRBD1. This CDR3 region has 15 residues. CDR1 LGHNA and CDR2 YSLEER come from the germline V gene. Trimming at V came to 1 base and at J to 0 bases, leaving 2 bases not matched to a gene.

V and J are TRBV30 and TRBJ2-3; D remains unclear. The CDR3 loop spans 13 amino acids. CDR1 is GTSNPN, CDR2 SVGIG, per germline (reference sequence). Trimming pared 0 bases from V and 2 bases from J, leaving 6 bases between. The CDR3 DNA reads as TGTGCCTGGAGTGTAATCCTCACAGATACGCAGTATTTT. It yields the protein CAWSVILTDTQYF.

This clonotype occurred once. CDR3 protein: CASSYVRFGSNQPQHF. The CDR3 DNA follows: TGTGCCAGCAGTTACGTAAGGTTCGGGAGCAATCAGCCCCAGCATTTT. The chain couples TRBV6-2 or TRBV6-3 to TRBJ1-5; D is undetermined. The CDR3 is made up of 16 amino acids. Germline lookup yields CDR1 MNHEY and CDR2 SVGEGT. V was trimmed by 2 bases and J by 1 base, leaving 12 bases between them.